These 21 T cell receptor beta chains came from one sample sequenced in a study of early T cells in non-severe SARS-CoV-2 infection. TCRdb re-derived calls from the 5' RACE reads in MiXCR, one entry per CDR3 protein. The sample carries more than 65,000 distinct CDR3 sequences, roughly 4.6% recorded once. The material was whole blood, obtained at baseline. These receptors were taken from an adult who was a healthcare worker with PCR-confirmed SARS-CoV-2 infection or an uninfected control (not recorded which). The donor label of this sample is uncertain.

This clonotype was seen a few times. The chain links TRBV7-3 to TRBJ2-7; D gene unclear. V shed 3 bases and J shed 5 bases, with 14 bases lying between them. Per germline, CDR1 SGHTA and CDR2 FQGTGA. The CDR3 loop spans 14 amino acids. As DNA, the CDR3 is TGTGCCAGCAGCTTGGGGTCCATGGGCCACGAGCAGTACTTC. Protein: CASSLGSMGHEQYF.

The chain recombines TRBV6-4 with TRBJ2-3; a weak D match, TRBD1 (5 bases). The germline V gene encodes CDR1 MRHNA and CDR2 SNTAGT. Trimming removed 0 bases at V and 6 bases at J, with 10 bases between. The CDR3 has 14 residues. The CDR3 DNA reads TGTGCCAGCAGTGACTCTAGCTGGGGCGATACGCAGTATTTT. Protein: CASSDSSWGDTQYF.

At least ten counts were recorded for this clonotype. The chain uses TRBV20-1 and TRBJ2-1, with a tentative D call TRBD2 (6 bases). This CDR3 comprises 15 residues. Trimming removed 3 bases from V and 1 base from J, with 13 bases in between. Germline-derived CDR1 and CDR2 are DFQATT and SNEGSKA (reference sequence). CDR3 loop: CSASRGTESYNEQFF. The CDR3 DNA reads as TGCAGTGCTAGTCGAGGGACTGAATCCTACAATGAGCAGTTCTTC.

The V gene is TRBV2, the J gene TRBJ1-2; perhaps TRBD1 as D (5 bases). The germline V gene encodes CDR1 SNHLY and CDR2 FYNNEI. The V end was cut by 7 bases, the J end by 4 bases, with 22 bases between. The CDR3 contains 16 residues. Written as DNA, the CDR3 is TGTGCCAGCACTCCCCGTTCTCCGACAGAGCTCTATGGCTACACCTTC. It codes for CASTPRSPTELYGYTF.

In this sample, this clonotype turned up once. The J gene is TRBJ1-1, the V gene TRBV28, with D perhaps TRBD1 (5 bases). From germline, CDR1 is MDHEN and CDR2 SYDVKM. CDR3 length: 13 amino acids. Deletions cut 7 bases from V and 11 bases from J, with 20 bases between. CDR3 amino acids: CASTSQGGRDAFF. CDR3 bases: TGTGCCAGCACCTCTCAGGGCGGCAGGGACGCTTTCTTT.

This clonotype was counted many times. This chain links TRBV12-3 or TRBV12-4 with TRBJ2-2; D ambiguous. The V gene lost 2 bases and the J gene lost 3 bases, with 4 bases spanning the gap. CDR3 length: 13 residues. For the CDR3, the DNA is TGTGCCAGCAGTTTACAGGACACCGGGGAGCTGTTTTTT. Translating it yields CASSLQDTGELFF.

This clonotype came up many times. This chain joins TRBV12-3 or TRBV12-4 and TRBJ2-1, with D unresolved. V dropped 3 bases and J dropped 6 bases, with 6 bases sitting between them. This CDR3 is 12 amino acids long. CDR3 sequence reads: CASSFGRNEQFF. CDR3 nucleotides: TGTGCCAGCAGTTTTGGCCGCAATGAGCAGTTCTTC.

This clonotype was picked up a small number of times. The CDR3 DNA sequence: TGTGCCAGCAGCCCACCCGGGGCCTATAGCAATCAGCCCCAGCATTTT. This gives the protein CASSPPGAYSNQPQHF. J is TRBJ1-5 and V is TRBV7-9; TRBD1 might be the D (5 bases). CDR1 and CDR2 from the germline V gene are SEHNR and FQNEAQ (reference sequence). The CDR3 is 16 residues long. V was trimmed by 5 bases and J by 0 bases, leaving 14 bases between them.

In this sample, this clonotype turned up a few times. J is TRBJ1-5 and V is TRBV27, with unresolved D. Germline assignment: CDR1 MNHEY and CDR2 SMNVEV (reference sequence). V lost 6 bases to trimming and J lost 6 bases, with 12 bases between them. The CDR3 is made up of 13 amino acids. CDR3 in DNA: TGTGCCAGCAGGGACGGACTGGGTCAGCCCCAGCATTTT. This translates into CASRDGLGQPQHF.

This clonotype was seen repeatedly, ten times or more. This chain uses TRBV5-4 with TRBJ2-3; D not certain. The CDR3 runs to 12 residues. Between the trimmed V and J ends, which lost 5 bases and 3 bases, there was a span of 7 bases. Looked up from germline, CDR1 is SGHNT and CDR2 is YYREEE (reference sequence). DNA of the CDR3: TGTGCCAGCAGGGGATCGACAGATACGCAGTATTTT. Protein product: CASRGSTDTQYF.

This clonotype was picked up a small number of times. The genes are TRBV7-2 and TRBJ1-4, with TRBD1 identical over 7 bases. This CDR3 contains 16 residues. The V and J ends lost 1 base and 2 bases, in that order; junction bases with no gene match: 4. The germline gives CDR1 SGHTA, CDR2 FQGNSA. This CDR3 is CASSLGEGATNEKLFF. The CDR3 bases are TGTGCCAGCAGCTTAGGGGAGGGGGCGACTAATGAAAAACTGTTTTTT.

This clonotype has more than one count but fewer than ten. The gene calls are TRBV2 and TRBJ2-5; TRBD2 matches 8 bases. This CDR3 comprises 14 residues. Germline V gives CDR1 SNHLY, CDR2 FYNNEI. With 1 base clipped from V and 4 bases from J, the junction kept 2 bases outside the gene matches. The CDR3 loop reads CASSEEAGGETQYF. Written as DNA, the CDR3 is TGTGCCAGCAGTGAAGAGGCGGGGGGAGAGACCCAGTACTTC.

Ten or more counts support this clonotype. CDR3 loop: CASSLGDLANYGYTF. In DNA, the CDR3 is TGCGCCAGCAGCTTGGGTGACTTAGCTAACTATGGCTACACCTTC. The rearrangement joins TRBV5-1 to TRBJ1-2; D ambiguous. The CDR3 spans 15 residues. V was trimmed by 0 bases and J by 0 bases, leaving 9 bases between them. The germline gives CDR1 SGHRS, CDR2 YFSETQ.

This clonotype was counted between two and nine times. The rearrangement links TRBV7-2 to TRBJ2-4; 9 bases are a match to TRBD2. CDR3 length: 16 amino acids. Per the germline V gene, CDR1 is SGHTA and CDR2 is FQGNSA. V was clipped by 2 bases and J by 5 bases; unmatched bases: 7. This CDR3 is CASSLSSRGGQNIQYF. The CDR3 DNA sequence: TGTGCCAGCAGCTTATCCTCGCGGGGGGGCCAAAACATTCAGTACTTC.

This chain uses TRBV18 with TRBJ1-5; D unresolved. Germline V gene lookup returns CDR1 KGHSH and CDR2 LQKENI. V was clipped by 3 bases and J by 4 bases, with 7 bases between them. CDR3 length equals 13 residues. CDR3: CASSPEVNQPQHF. The CDR3 bases are TGTGCCAGCTCACCGGAGGTAAATCAGCCCCAGCATTTT.

This clonotype was seen only a few times. This chain joins TRBV5-4 and TRBJ2-1; 9 bases line up with TRBD1. Germline CDR1 and CDR2: SGHNT and YYREEE (reference sequence). The V segment lost 2 bases and the J segment 0 bases; nucleotides outside the gene matches: 9. The CDR3 is 18 residues long. Written as DNA, the CDR3 is TGTGCCAGCAGCTTAGTAACAGGGGGCACCTTCTCCTACAATGAGCAGTTCTTC. Its translation is CASSLVTGGTFSYNEQFF.

This clonotype was counted at least ten times. The chain recombines TRBV20-1 with TRBJ2-7; D possibly corresponds to TRBD2 (6 bases). Germline V gene sequence: CDR1 DFQATT, CDR2 SNEGSKA (reference sequence). V was cut by 4 bases and J by 5 bases, with 21 bases left in between. This CDR3 spans 15 amino acids. CDR3 amino acids: CSAITPVAASNEQYF. The CDR3 DNA sequence: TGCAGTGCTATCACTCCCGTAGCGGCGTCGAACGAGCAGTACTTC.

The genes are TRBV9 and TRBJ2-1; D remains unclear. This CDR3 contains 14 residues. Trimming took off 0 bases at V and 1 base at J, with 5 bases between the two ends. CDR1 and CDR2 (germline): SGDLS, YYNGEE. CDR3 residues: CASSVGNSYNEQFF. In DNA, the CDR3 is TGTGCCAGCAGCGTAGGGAATTCCTACAATGAGCAGTTCTTC. The full variable domain, rest sourced from reference TRBV9 and TRBJ2-1, is DSGVTQTPKHLITATGQRVTLRCSPRSGDLSVYWYQQSLDQGLQFLIQYYNGEERAKGNILERFSAQQFPDLHSELNLSSLELGDSALYFCASSVGNSYNEQFFGPGTRLTVL.

This clonotype was counted ten times or more. V and J are TRBV10-2 and TRBJ2-4; D not certain. The CDR3 sequence is 12 residues long. Germline values: CDR1 WSHSY, CDR2 SAAADI. V was pared by 0 bases and J by 6 bases, with 3 bases between. CDR3 residues: CASSESRNIQYF. CDR3 DNA: TGCGCCAGCAGTGAGTCGCGAAACATTCAGTACTTC.

This clonotype occurred many times. The CDR3: CASSYRGYNSPLHF. CDR3 coding DNA: TGTGCCAGCAGTTACAGGGGGTATAATTCACCCCTCCACTTT. The chain has TRBV6-1 and TRBJ1-6; TRBD1 matches 8 bases. V dropped 5 bases and J dropped 4; count of bases not matched to a gene: 1. Germline V gene data show CDR1 as MNHNS and CDR2 as SASEGT. The CDR3 runs to 14 residues.

CDR3 region: CASSQDFGAGGSNQPQHF. As DNA, the CDR3 is TGCGCCAGCAGCCAAGATTTTGGGGCCGGGGGAAGCAATCAGCCCCAGCATTTT. V and J are TRBV4-1 and TRBJ1-5; D possibly corresponds to TRBD1 (5 bases). V lost 0 bases to trimming and J lost 1 base, with 16 bases between them. In germline, CDR1 is MGHRA, CDR2 YSYEKL. The length of the CDR3 is 18 residues.